There are a few counts of the clone carrying this T cell receptor beta chain. The antigen is unknown. The entry originates in a study of identical twins. Study-level points and caveats: Weaker excess twin sharing was seen among beta out-of-frame sequences. Zero-insertion analyses could be partly confounded by invariant MAIT and iNKT cells. Models underestimated out-of-frame TCR alpha sharing in monozygotic twins.

From germline, CDR1 is SGHTA and CDR2 FQGNSA. The V end was cut by 2 bases, the J end by 0 bases, with 4 bases between. This CDR3 spans 13 amino acids. It was template switching that added a universal primer site, and there were unique molecular identifiers on the cDNA. Each CDR3 protein is one row after TCRdb ran MiXCR on the 5' RACE reads. The table records 450,000 or so distinct CDR3 sequences, over 12% of them present only once. These sequences were also reported in another study, on yellow fever vaccine responses in identical twins.

This TCR came from a woman between 18 and 30 years old in good health. The source material was CD4+ T cells sorted from blood. The V call is TRBV7-2, the J call TRBJ1-1; D remains unclear. The CDR3 DNA reads as TGTGCCAGCAGCTTACGGATGAACACTGAAGCTTTCTTT. Translation gives CASSLRMNTEAFF. Looking up the rest from reference TRBV7-2 and TRBJ1-1 gives the full variable domain: GAGVSQSPSNKVTEKGKDVELRCDPISGHTALYWYRQSLGQGLEFLIYFQGNSAPDKSGLPSDRFSAERTGGSVSTLTIQRTQQEDSAVYLCASSLRMNTEAFFGQGTRLTVV.